Shown below are 31 T cell receptor beta chains from a single sample sequenced in a study of graft-versus-host responses after intestinal transplantation. The repertoire was sequenced with immunoSEQ multiplex PCR; TCRdb's copy has only in-frame clones and lacks some. This sample has 8,000 to 9,500 clones; 31% occur once, and the top ten carry around 4.9%. The starting material was alloreactive CD4+ T cells from a mixed lymphocyte reaction culture, obtained before intestinal transplant. Indicated subset: CFSE-low proliferating T cells sorted from roughly 6-day pre-transplant mixed lymphocyte reaction (GvH or HvG direction). The receptors stem from a human patient who received an intestinal transplant.

The gene calls are TRBV9 and TRBJ2-7, with 9 bases lining up with TRBD2. Germline loops: CDR1 SGDLS, CDR2 YYNGEE. Trimming cost V 4 bases and J 3 bases; bases outside gene matches: 8. The CDR3 consists of 15 residues. The CDR3 DNA is TGTGCCAGCAGCCCCCGGCTAGCGGGAAACTACGAGCAGTACTTC. This encodes CASSPRLAGNYEQYF.

The chain couples TRBV5-4 to TRBJ2-6; maybe TRBD1 (6 bases). The V end lost 7 bases, the J end lost 0 bases, and 23 bases lay between the germline ends. Looked up from germline, CDR1 is SGHNT and CDR2 is YYREEE (reference sequence). The CDR3 is 19 amino acids. In DNA, the CDR3 is TGTGCCAGCCTTTACCTCGGCAGGGGAACTTACTCTGGGGCCAACGTCCTGACTTTC. Translated, it gives CASLYLGRGTYSGANVLTF.

This chain connects TRBV21-1 to TRBJ2-5; no check of the table's D call, TRBD2, against the DNA was made. TRBV21-1 is shown as a pseudogene. This CDR3 spans 19 amino acids. Here the CDR3 reads CASSRKGISGSRAWETQYF. Here the CDR3 DNA reads TGTGCCAGCAGCAGAAAAGGGATTAGCGGGTCCCGGGCCTGGGAGACCCAGTACTTC.

The CDR3 bases are TGCAGTGCTAAGGGGGATGAGCAGTTCTTC. This translates into CSAKGDEQFF. The rearrangement joins TRBV20-1 to TRBJ2-1, with D perhaps TRBD1 (6 bases). Germline V gene lookup returns CDR1 DFQATT and CDR2 SNEGSKA (reference sequence). The CDR3 has 10 amino acids. Trimming cost V 4 bases and J 8 bases, with 6 bases left between them.

The rearrangement joins TRBV6-5 to TRBJ2-7, with unresolved D. This CDR3 spans 14 amino acids. V shed 5 bases and J shed 2 bases, with 13 bases lying between them. CDR1 MNHEY and CDR2 SVGAGI come from the germline V gene. The CDR3 nucleotides are TGTGCCAGCAGTCACCCCAGGTCTCCCTACGAGCAGTACTTC. It specifies CASSHPRSPYEQYF.

This chain links TRBV6-1 with TRBJ2-1; 12 nucleotides line up with TRBD2. Germline V CDR1 and CDR2: MNHNS, SASEGT. The CDR3 runs to 15 residues. The V and J ends lost 5 bases and 6 bases, in that order; junction bases with no gene match: 5. The CDR3 protein is CASSSPTSGSNEQFF. The CDR3 DNA is TGTGCCAGCAGTTCCCCGACTAGCGGGAGCAATGAGCAGTTCTTC.

The rearrangement uses TRBV5-1 and TRBJ2-2; D is uncertain. The ends were cut back, 0 bases at V and 2 bases at J, with 8 bases in the middle. The V gene's germline CDR1 is SGHRS and CDR2 YFSETQ. The CDR3 has 15 residues. Here the CDR3 reads CASSLALQNTGELFF. The CDR3 DNA sequence: TGCGCCAGCAGCTTGGCTTTACAAAACACCGGGGAGCTGTTTTTT.

The CDR3 DNA reads as TGCAGCGTGCGGCGGGGGGGGTACAATGAGCAGTTCTTC. This gives the protein CSVRRGGYNEQFF. The chain recombines TRBV29-1 with TRBJ2-1; 9 bases align to TRBD2. From germline, CDR1 is SQVTM and CDR2 ANQGSEA. J gave up 4 bases and V 6 bases, and 4 bases lay outside the gene matches. The CDR3 totals 13 residues.

The genes are TRBV6-6 and TRBJ1-2, with a possible D match to TRBD1 (6 bases). This CDR3 spans 15 amino acids. V lost 6 bases, J lost 3 bases, and 17 bases lay in between. Germline V gene lookup returns CDR1 MNHNY and CDR2 SVGAGI (reference sequence). The CDR3 sequence: CASSLGQRSYYGYTF. The CDR3 bases are TGTGCCAGCAGCCTAGGACAGAGGTCCTACTATGGCTACACCTTC.

The chain carries TRBV6-1 and TRBJ2-7; TRBD2 matches at 8 bases. The germline gives CDR1 MNHNS, CDR2 SASEGT. The junction had 11 bases not matched to a gene; V was cut back by 6 bases and J by 4 bases. The CDR3 contains 15 residues. The CDR3 sequence is CASRRKHSGIYEQYF. The CDR3 DNA sequence: TGTGCCAGCAGGAGGAAGCATAGCGGGATTTACGAGCAGTACTTC.

This rearrangement joins TRBV5-4 to TRBJ1-6; a possible D gene is TRBD1 (5 bases). This CDR3 region has 12 residues. Germline V gives CDR1 SGHNT, CDR2 YYREEE (reference sequence). Trimming took off 7 bases at V and 7 bases at J, with 9 bases between the two ends. CDR3 in amino acids: CASVQGNSPLHF. CDR3 DNA sequence: TGTGCCAGCGTCCAGGGAAATTCACCCCTCCACTTT.

The J gene is TRBJ1-5, the V gene TRBV6-6; no firm D call. Per the germline V gene, CDR1 is MNHNY and CDR2 is SVGAGI (reference sequence). The CDR3 is 14 residues long. Trimming took 10 bases from V and 9 from J, leaving 22 bases between them. This CDR3 reads CATTSTRGDRPQHF. The CDR3, as DNA: TGTGCCACCACTTCAACGCGGGGAGATCGGCCCCAGCATTTT.

This chain links TRBV15 with TRBJ2-5, with D perhaps matching TRBD1 (6 bases). Germline V gives CDR1 LNHNV, CDR2 YYDKDF (reference sequence). Trimming shortened V by 0 bases and J by 1 base, and 6 bases separated the two germline ends. The CDR3 consists of 14 residues. The DNA of the CDR3 is TGTGCCACCAGCAGAGACAGGGGCCAAGAGACCCAGTACTTC. This encodes CATSRDRGQETQYF. The whole variable domain, filled in from reference TRBV15 and TRBJ2-5, reads DAMVIQNPRYQVTQFGKPVTLSCSQTLNHNVMYWYQQKSSQAPKLLFHYYDKDFNNEADTPDNFQSRRPNTSFCFLDIRSPGLGDTAMYLCATSRDRGQETQYFGPGTRLLVL.

This clone was observed a few times. The gene calls are TRBV9 and TRBJ2-7, with TRBD2 matching over 8 bases. Germline CDR1 is SGDLS and CDR2 is YYNGEE. This CDR3 has 13 residues. With V trimmed by 3 bases and J by 2 bases, 1 base remained unmatched. In nucleotides, the CDR3 is TGTGCCAGCAGCGCGGGACTAGCCTACGAGCAGTACTTC. Its protein product is CASSAGLAYEQYF. Variable domain in full (rest from reference TRBV9 and TRBJ2-7): DSGVTQTPKHLITATGQRVTLRCSPRSGDLSVYWYQQSLDQGLQFLIQYYNGEERAKGNILERFSAQQFPDLHSELNLSSLELGDSALYFCASSAGLAYEQYFGPGTRLTVT.

The gene calls are TRBV2 and TRBJ2-7; 7 positions match TRBD2. The length of the CDR3 is 14 residues. Germline V gene data show CDR1 as SNHLY and CDR2 as FYNNEI. The V and J ends lost 6 bases and 2 bases, in that order; junction bases with no gene match: 7. The CDR3 spells CASRVREGPYEQYF. The DNA for the CDR3 is TGTGCCAGCAGGGTCAGGGAGGGACCCTACGAGCAGTACTTC.

This clone is medium-sized within its sample. Here the CDR3 reads CASSQSRQHWGEQYF. CDR3 DNA: TGCGCCAGCAGCCAGTCCCGACAGCACTGGGGCGAGCAGTACTTC. This chain joins TRBV4-1 and TRBJ2-7; weak D call: TRBD1 (5 bases). Per germline, CDR1 MGHRA and CDR2 YSYEKL. The germline V and J ends were trimmed by 3 bases and 6 bases, with 18 bases remaining between them. The CDR3 loop spans 15 amino acids.

This sequence joins TRBV7-3 and TRBJ2-1, with a tentative D call TRBD2 (5 bases). V lost 3 bases to trimming and J lost 0 bases, with 9 bases between them. Per germline, CDR1 SGHTA and CDR2 FQGTGA. CDR3 length: 15 amino acids. DNA of the CDR3: TGTGCCAGCAGCTTGTTTGGGAGCTCCTACAATGAGCAGTTCTTC. Protein product: CASSLFGSSYNEQFF.

This clone is deemed large. Within the sample, other DNA sequences also encode this same CDR3. This chain connects TRBV6-5 to TRBJ1-5, with a possible D match to TRBD1 (5 bases). CDR3 size: 15 residues. V gave up 0 bases and J gave up 6 bases, with 12 bases separating them. Per germline, CDR1 MNHEY and CDR2 SVGAGI. CDR3 DNA: TGTGCCAGCAGTTACTCGGGCAGGGAAGGTCAGCCCCAGCATTTT. Translation: CASSYSGREGQPQHF.

The chain couples TRBV5-1 to TRBJ2-1; D possibly corresponds to TRBD2 (5 bases). The CDR3 runs to 14 residues. Trimming stripped 4 bases from V and 3 bases from J, with 11 bases between. Germline lookup yields CDR1 SGHRS and CDR2 YFSETQ. The CDR3 loop is CASSGNGLYNEQFF. CDR3 nucleotides: TGCGCCAGCAGCGGCAACGGACTCTACAATGAGCAGTTCTTC.

V is TRBV19 and J is TRBJ2-1; tentatively, D is TRBD2 (6 bases). The CDR3 covers 15 residues. Germline V CDR1 and CDR2: LNHDA, SQIVND (reference sequence). V gave up 3 bases and J gave up 1 base, with 10 bases separating them. Written as DNA, the CDR3 is TGTGCCAGTAGTATCCCCGGGAGTTCCTACAATGAGCAGTTCTTC. Its translation: CASSIPGSSYNEQFF. The full variable domain, completed using reference TRBV19 and TRBJ2-1, is DGGITQSPKYLFRKEGQNVTLSCEQNLNHDAMYWYRQDPGQGLRLIYYSQIVNDFQKGDIAEGYSVSREKKESFPLTVTSAQKNPTAFYLCASSIPGSSYNEQFFGPGTRLTVL.

This chain joins TRBV9 and TRBJ2-1, with 7 nucleotides matching TRBD2. The CDR3 runs 18 residues. CDR1 is SGDLS and CDR2 is YYNGEE in the germline V gene. With V trimmed by 0 bases and J by 5 bases, 14 bases remained unmatched. CDR3 region: CASSVEPTSDPYHNEQFF. As DNA, the CDR3 is TGTGCCAGCAGCGTAGAACCCACTAGCGACCCGTACCACAATGAGCAGTTCTTC.

This sequence joins TRBV28 and TRBJ2-2, with D perhaps TRBD2 (5 bases). Germline CDR1 is MDHEN and CDR2 is SYDVKM. CDR3 length: 14 amino acids. V gave up 5 bases and J gave up 6 bases, with 13 bases separating them. CDR3 coding DNA: TGTGCCAGCAGTAGAGGGCGTCGAGCCGGGGAGCTGTTTTTT. Protein: CASSRGRRAGELFF.

The rearrangement joins TRBV11-3 to TRBJ2-5; 7 bases are shared with TRBD2. V shed 1 base and J 1 base; nucleotides not matched to a gene: 3. Germline V gene lookup returns CDR1 SGHNT and CDR2 YENEEA. This CDR3 spans 15 amino acids. The CDR3 region is CASSLGLAAQETQYF. For the CDR3, the DNA is TGTGCCAGCAGCTTAGGGCTAGCGGCCCAAGAGACCCAGTACTTC.

The genes are TRBV14 and TRBJ1-6, with 7 bases that match TRBD1. The CDR3 length is 15 residues. Germline trimming cut 4 bases from V and 9 bases from J; bases unmatched to any gene: 9. Germline V gives CDR1 SGHDN, CDR2 FVKESK. The CDR3 region has the DNA TGTGCCAGCAGCCCCAGCTTAGGGGGCCGTTCACCCCTCCACTTT. It is translated as CASSPSLGGRSPLHF.

V is TRBV10-3 and J is TRBJ1-2, with no clear D. Germline CDR1 is ENHRY and CDR2 is SYGVKD. The CDR3 runs 16 residues. The ends were cut back, 0 bases at V and 6 bases at J, with 17 bases in the middle. The CDR3 is CAISESRVQFVDGYTF. The DNA of the CDR3 is TGTGCCATCAGTGAGTCGAGGGTCCAGTTCGTCGATGGCTACACCTTC.

The gene calls are TRBV7-2 and TRBJ1-4; TRBD1 matches 9 bases. V was pared by 3 bases and J by 7 bases, with 3 bases of the junction left unmatched. This CDR3 comprises 14 residues. Germline loops: CDR1 SGHTA, CDR2 FQGNSA. This CDR3 is CASSFDRGSEKLFF. In DNA, the CDR3 is TGTGCCAGCAGCTTCGACAGGGGGAGTGAAAAACTGTTTTTT.

CDR3 sequence reads: CASSLAPEGSSFEQYF. CDR3 DNA: TGCGCCAGCAGCTTGGCCCCGGAGGGGTCATCGTTCGAGCAGTACTTC. The chain is built from TRBV5-1 and TRBJ2-7; D may be TRBD2 (6 bases). V lost 0 bases and J lost 6, with 19 bases in between. There are 16 residues in the CDR3. Germline V gene data show CDR1 as SGHRS and CDR2 as YFSETQ. Variable domain in full (rest from reference TRBV5-1 and TRBJ2-7): KAGVTQTPRYLIKTRGQQVTLSCSPISGHRSVSWYQQTPGQGLQFLFEYFSETQRNKGNFPGRFSGRQFSNSRSEMNVSTLELGDSALYLCASSLAPEGSSFEQYFGPGTRLTVT.

This clone was counted between two and nine times. V and J are TRBV6-5 and TRBJ1-2, with D hard to call. CDR1 MNHEY and CDR2 SVGAGI come from the germline V gene. V lost 9 bases and J lost 1, with 9 bases in between. There are 12 residues in the CDR3. The CDR3 DNA reads TGTGCCAGTTCACAGCATAACTATGGCTACACCTTC. This sequence encodes CASSQHNYGYTF.

This sequence joins TRBV7-2 and TRBJ2-5, with D possibly being TRBD1 (5 bases). CDR3 length: 11 amino acids. The V and J ends lost 4 bases and 13 bases respectively, with 13 bases between them. Germline CDR1 is SGHTA and CDR2 is FQGNSA. CDR3 residues: CASSSGPRAYF. The CDR3 coding sequence is TGTGCCAGCAGCTCTGGTCCCAGGGCGTACTTC.

DNA for the CDR3: TGTGCCAGCAGTTTGGCGGGACAGGGCTTGGGCGGGTTTAATTCACCCCTCCACTTT. Translation: CASSLAGQGLGGFNSPLHF. The chain employs TRBV27 and TRBJ1-6, with TRBD1 matching over 9 bases. The CDR3 spans 19 residues. Germline loops: CDR1 MNHEY, CDR2 SMNVEV (reference sequence). V was pared by 3 bases and J by 6 bases, with 15 bases of the junction left unmatched.

This clone is medium-sized within its sample. The chain links TRBV6-1 to TRBJ1-2, with D possibly TRBD1 on 6 matching bases. Between the trimmed V and J ends, which lost 6 bases and 5 bases, there was a span of 19 bases. The germline V gene has CDR1 MNHNS and CDR2 SASEGT. The CDR3 is 15 residues long. CDR3 loop: CASRYEYGQYYGYTF. CDR3 nucleotides: TGTGCCAGCAGGTATGAATATGGACAGTATTATGGCTACACCTTC.